This TCR beta chain was profiled in a study of a mutant IDH1 vaccine in newly diagnosed glioma. The wider study: All eight of the vaccinations patients received fell in weeks 1, 3, 5, 7, 11, 15, 19 and 23. Whole-study results and caveats: Evidence of vaccine-induced immune responses was documented in roughly 93% of patients. Changes in top peripheral clonotypes did not appear linked to pseudoprogression.

Regarding time point: week 11, during vaccination. In the vaccine, a single dose held 300 ug of the mutant IDH1 20-mer peptide, along with topical imiquimod. About this clone: Its antigen is as yet unknown.

Clones were read by immunoSEQ multiplex PCR, and TCRdb kept only the in-frame ones, dropping some. Here the sample spans tens of thousands of clones, roughly 80% being singletons. In germline, CDR1 is LNHDA, CDR2 SQIVND (reference sequence). The CDR3 is 12 residues long. Trimming stripped 5 bases from V and 4 bases from J, with 7 bases between. This rearrangement joins TRBV19 to TRBJ2-3; D gene uncertain. The sample consisted of PBMCs, taken from a glioma patient whose treatment included an IDH1 peptide vaccine. The receptor was derived from a man aged 50 or older with glioma. Written as DNA, the CDR3 is TGTGCCAGTAGTCCGTCGGCAGATACGCAGTATTTT. Protein product: CASSPSADTQYF.